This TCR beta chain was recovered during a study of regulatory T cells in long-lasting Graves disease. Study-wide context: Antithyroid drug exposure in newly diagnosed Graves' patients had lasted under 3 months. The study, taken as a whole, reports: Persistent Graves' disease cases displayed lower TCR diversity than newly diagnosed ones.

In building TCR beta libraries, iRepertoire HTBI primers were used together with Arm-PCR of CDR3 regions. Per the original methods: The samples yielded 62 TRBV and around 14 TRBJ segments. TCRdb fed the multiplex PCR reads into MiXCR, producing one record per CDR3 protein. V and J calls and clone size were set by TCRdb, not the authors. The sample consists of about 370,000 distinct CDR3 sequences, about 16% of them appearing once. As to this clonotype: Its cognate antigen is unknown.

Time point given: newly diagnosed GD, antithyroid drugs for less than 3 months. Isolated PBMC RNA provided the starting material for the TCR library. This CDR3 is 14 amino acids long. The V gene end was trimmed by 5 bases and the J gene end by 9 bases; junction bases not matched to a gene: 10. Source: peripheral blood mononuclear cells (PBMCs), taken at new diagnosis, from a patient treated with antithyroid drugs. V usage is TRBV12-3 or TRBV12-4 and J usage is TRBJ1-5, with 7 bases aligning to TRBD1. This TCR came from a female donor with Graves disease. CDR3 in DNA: TGTGCCAGCAGTCTTGGACAGGCTATGGGGCCCCAGCATTTT. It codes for CASSLGQAMGPQHF.